The entry below describes one T cell receptor (beta chain). This clonotype showed up many times. This clone's antigen is unknown. Base qualities are not recorded, but no much larger clone differs from it by a single base. CDR3 length: 15 amino acids, cysteine to phenylalanine. Here the CDR3 DNA is all that survives: 45 bases in frame from base 1. CDR1 and CDR2, per the germline V gene, are MDHEN and SYDVKM. Trimming costs V 4 bases and J 8 bases, and their ends lie 20 bases apart. Libraries were prepared through 5' RACE. TCRdb names Illumina HiSeq 2500 as the instrument used. A second PCR of roughly 7 to 12 cycles was run with a J-beta primer mix and a sample-barcoded 5' primer. Each TCR beta cDNA molecule received a unique molecular identifier from a template-switch 5' adaptor carrying 12 random nucleotides. Each sample yielded at least 3 million CDR3-containing paired-end reads. First-strand cDNA synthesis was performed from all RNA using the Mint cDNA synthesis kit, with priming by a TRBC-specific oligonucleotide. Following uracil-DNA glycosylase treatment, a first 18-cycle PCR with universal primers M1SS and BC2_uni_R was performed on all cDNA. Regarding the original processing steps: For normalization, 1 million high-quality reads were randomly selected from each sample, with every read carrying a distinct molecular identifier. Reads with shared molecular identifiers were discarded instead of being binned into consensus sequences. CDR3 identification, clonotype clustering and error correction used MiTCR with a Q25 quality threshold and the strictest error-elimination algorithm. A nonparametric unseen species model with Euler transformation was used to estimate a lower bound on total TCR beta diversity. TCRdb handled the public reads itself, with Q25 trimming in fastp and clone calling in MiXCR, and kept productive beta chains. Duplicate CDR3 protein sequences are folded into a single record with the most common DNA and genes. The V and J calls shown here were made by TCRdb, not taken from the authors' results. Across this sample there are 500,000 to 700,000 distinct CDR3 sequences, with approximately 30% seen only once. Of the sample, 15% to 18% is held by the ten largest clones.

The 39 donors, aged about 6 to 95 years, were systemically healthy Caucasian individuals from Russia. Each donor gave roughly 11 milliliters of peripheral blood, drawn into EDTA-treated Vacutainer tubes. Ficoll-Paque density-gradient centrifugation was used to isolate PBMCs, with at least 6 million per sample. Total RNA, at least 6 micrograms per sample, was extracted from PBMCs with Trizol reagent. For every donor, an aliquot of PBMCs went through flow cytometry to measure the percentages of naive CD45RAhigh/CD27high T cells. This specimen comes from a study of blood T cells in healthy people across ages (dated by TCRdb to between 2015 and 2016). General notes on the study: Template switching captured roughly one uniquely barcoded TCR beta cDNA molecule per two T cells in model experiments. For two donors (one aged 18 to 29 and one aged 80 or older), the study analyzed two additional independent replicas of 1 million unique cDNA reads from the same blood draw. Donors were grouped into four age groups: young (average 16 years), middle-aged (roughly 37), aged (around 60) and long-lived (around 80). To avoid experimental bias, donors of different ages were distributed randomly across sequencing lanes. To track age-related changes in TCR beta repertoire diversity, the study relied on deep sequencing normalized with unique cDNA molecular identifiers. General conclusions and limits of the study: Estimates of total diversity from one million sequenced T cells were regarded as lower bounds and underestimates. Donor CMV infection status was unknown, potentially confounding age-related changes in expanded clonotypes. The percentage of naive T cells measured by flow cytometry correlated strongly with observed TCR beta diversity. Observed TCR beta diversity per million T cells fell roughly linearly with age, and a significant reduction was already apparent by age around 40. Conclusive comparison of naive and antigen-experienced compartments was prevented by the profiling of bulk unsorted PBMCs. The long-lived group showed more naive CD4+ T cells, fewer expanded clones and increased TCR diversity than the aged group, suggesting age selection.

Sequencing was performed on blood. This receptor was taken from an elderly woman in good health. The sequence is built from TRBV28 and TRBJ1-2, with a tentative D gene TRBD1 over 5 matching bases. The encoded CDR3 is CASSWRQGVVGGYTF. The nucleotides read TGTGCCAGCAGTTGGAGGCAGGGCGTAGTAGGAGGCTACACCTTC.